Listed below are T cell receptor beta chains from one sample, sequenced in a study of OX40 agonist ivuxolimab in advanced cancers. Libraries were prepared by immunoSEQ multiplex PCR; TCRdb keeps only in-frame clonotypes and omits some of them. The table lists around 70,000 clones, roughly 86% of them singletons, with approximately 5% in the top ten. Sample: CD4+ or CD8+ T cells sorted from blood, taken in a trial of the OX40 agonist ivuxolimab. The origin of the receptors is an adult with an advanced solid tumor such as melanoma, head and neck, liver or kidney cancer. Both conserved end residues are part of each CDR3. A D gene is named only where the DNA matches it firmly. For some rows the clone size is stated as once, few or many, or as a class when expanded; others skip it.

D: .
length: 15
J: TRBJ2-3
V: TRBV4-1
size: .
DNA: TGCGCCAGCAGCCAAGACGGCACTTTCGGATATACGCAGTATTTT
CDR3: CASSQDGTFGYTQYF

D: .
length: 15
J: TRBJ2-1
V: TRBV5-1
size: few
DNA: TGCGCCAGCAGGCGAGAACTAGGCACCTACAATGAGCAGTTCTTC
CDR3: CASRRELGTYNEQFF

D: TRBD2
length: 17
J: TRBJ2-5
V: TRBV4-1
size: .
DNA: TGCGCCAGCAGCCACCTCCTTCCGGGACTAGCGGGAGAGACCCAGTACTTC
CDR3: CASSHLLPGLAGETQYF

D: TRBD1
length: 17
J: TRBJ2-7
V: TRBV10-1
size: .
DNA: TGCGCCAGCAGTGGGGTAGGGGCCGGGACAGGGGCGGACGAGCAGTACTTC
CDR3: CASSGVGAGTGADEQYF

D: TRBD1
length: 18
J: TRBJ1-5
V: TRBV9
size: .
DNA: TGTGCCAGCAGCGTAGGGACAGGGGGCGCCGGGAGCAATCAGCCCCAGCATTTT
CDR3: CASSVGTGGAGSNQPQHF

D: TRBD1
length: 14
J: TRBJ2-7
V: TRBV28
size: .
DNA: TGTGCCAGCACCCAGGGGGCGACCACCTACGAGCAGTACTTC
CDR3: CASTQGATTYEQYF

D: TRBD1
length: 16
J: TRBJ1-5
V: TRBV19
size: few
DNA: TGTGCCAGTAGACCGGGACAGGTCAGCCCCCAGCAGCCCCAGCATTTT
CDR3: CASRPGQVSPQQPQHF

D: .
length: 15
J: TRBJ1-4
V: TRBV28
size: once
DNA: TGTGCCAGCGGAAATAATTTGGGGGATAATGAAAAACTGTTTTTT
CDR3: CASGNNLGDNEKLFF

D: TRBD2
length: 16
J: TRBJ2-3
V: TRBV5-1
size: .
DNA: TGCGCCAGCAGCTTGGGTCTAGCGGGACTCACAGATACGCAGTATTTT
CDR3: CASSLGLAGLTDTQYF

D: .
length: 15
J: TRBJ2-7
V: TRBV18
size: .
DNA: TGTGCCAGCTCACCAAATTATCAAAGGACCTACGAGCAGTACTTC
CDR3: CASSPNYQRTYEQYF

D: TRBD1
length: 16
J: TRBJ1-1
V: TRBV27
size: .
DNA: TGTGCCAGCAGTCCCGGCTGGGGACAGGGGGCAATCGGGGCTTTCTTT
CDR3: CASSPGWGQGAIGAFF

D: .
length: 14
J: TRBJ2-2
V: TRBV19
size: few
DNA: TGTGCCAGTAGTCCGCTACCCCAGGCAGAGGAGCTGTTTTTT
CDR3: CASSPLPQAEELFF

D: TRBD1
length: 16
J: TRBJ2-7
V: TRBV7-9
size: .
DNA: TGTGCCAGCAGCTTTTTACCGGGACAGGGTCCCTACGAGCAGTACTTC
CDR3: CASSFLPGQGPYEQYF

D: .
length: 12
J: TRBJ1-1
V: TRBV28
size: .
DNA: TGTGCCAGCAGTTTTAGGAGGGCTGAAGCTTTCTTT
CDR3: CASSFRRAEAFF

D: .
length: 15
J: TRBJ2-6
V: TRBV18
size: .
DNA: TGTGCCAGCTCACCAGGAGGATCCGGGGCCAACGTCCTGACTTTC
CDR3: CASSPGGSGANVLTF

D: .
length: 16
J: TRBJ2-1
V: TRBV11-2
size: .
DNA: TGTGCCAGCAGCTTAGGGACGGGCCAAGGTCTCCATGAGCAGTTCTTC
CDR3: CASSLGTGQGLHEQFF

D: TRBD2
length: 18
J: TRBJ2-3
V: TRBV5-4
size: once
DNA: TGTGCCAGCAGCTTAAGCAACCCTTCTAGCGGGAGGACAGATACGCAGTATTTT
CDR3: CASSLSNPSSGRTDTQYF

D: .
length: 17
J: TRBJ2-1
V: TRBV5-1
size: many
DNA: TGCGCCAGCAGCTTCCCACGACAGGTTCGTTCCTACAATGAGCAGTTCTTC
CDR3: CASSFPRQVRSYNEQFF

D: TRBD1
length: 15
J: TRBJ2-7
V: TRBV27
size: .
DNA: TGTGCCAGCAGCCCAGGACAGGGGCGGTCCTACGAGCAGTACTTC
CDR3: CASSPGQGRSYEQYF

D: .
length: 13
J: TRBJ2-2
V: TRBV7-6
size: .
DNA: TGTGCCAGCAGCGTGGGCAACACCGGGGAGCTGTTTTTT
CDR3: CASSVGNTGELFF

D: TRBD2
length: 15
J: TRBJ2-3
V: TRBV5-1
size: .
DNA: TGCGCCAGCAGCTCCGGACTAGCGGGAGGGCGCACGCAGTATTTT
CDR3: CASSSGLAGGRTQYF

D: TRBD2
length: 15
J: TRBJ2-2
V: TRBV7-9
size: .
DNA: TGTGCCAGCAGCCCAGGACTAGGGGAAACCGGGGAGCTGTTTTTT
CDR3: CASSPGLGETGELFF

D: .
length: 14
J: TRBJ2-2
V: TRBV7-2
size: few
DNA: TGTGCCAGCAGCTTCGCCAGGGACACCGGGGAGCTGTTTTTT
CDR3: CASSFARDTGELFF

D: .
length: 13
J: TRBJ1-3
V: TRBV28
size: .
DNA: TGTGCCAGCAGTTCAGGGGCTGGAAACACCATATATTTT
CDR3: CASSSGAGNTIYF

D: .
length: 16
J: TRBJ2-2
V: TRBV5-1
size: .
DNA: TGCGCCAGCAGCTTGAAGGGACCTTCGAACACCGGGGAGCTGTTTTTT
CDR3: CASSLKGPSNTGELFF

D: TRBD1
length: 16
J: TRBJ1-1
V: TRBV18
size: once
DNA: TGTGCCAGCTCACCAAGGGACAGCTTTTGGGACACTGAAGCTTTCTTT
CDR3: CASSPRDSFWDTEAFF

D: TRBD2
length: 15
J: TRBJ2-3
V: TRBV7-2
size: .
DNA: TGTGCCAGCAGCTTAGCAGCGGGAAGCACAGATACGCAGTATTTT
CDR3: CASSLAAGSTDTQYF

D: .
length: 14
J: TRBJ2-7
V: TRBV6-5
size: .
DNA: TGTGCCAGCAGCTCCCCCCTCTCAATCCACGAGCAGTACTTC
CDR3: CASSSPLSIHEQYF

D: .
length: 14
J: TRBJ2-5
V: TRBV18
size: .
DNA: TGTGCCAGCTCACCAGAGCGGTACCAAGAGACCCAGTACTTC
CDR3: CASSPERYQETQYF

D: TRBD1
length: 14
J: TRBJ2-3
V: TRBV5-8
size: .
DNA: TGTGCCAGCAGCAGGACAGGGGACACAGATACGCAGTATTTT
CDR3: CASSRTGDTDTQYF

D: .
length: 15
J: TRBJ2-2
V: TRBV18
size: .
DNA: TGTGCCAGCTCACCACAGGGGGAGGTCACCGGGGAGCTGTTTTTT
CDR3: CASSPQGEVTGELFF

D: TRBD2
length: 18
J: TRBJ2-1
V: TRBV18
size: .
DNA: TGTGCCAGCTCCGCACGGACTAGCGGGAGGCTCGCCTACAATGAGCAGTTCTTC
CDR3: CASSARTSGRLAYNEQFF

D: .
length: 15
J: TRBJ1-5
V: TRBV7-2
size: .
DNA: TGTGCCAGCAGCTTTACAGCAGATAACAATCAGCCCCAGCATTTT
CDR3: CASSFTADNNQPQHF

D: .
length: 13
J: TRBJ2-3
V: TRBV6-1
size: .
DNA: TGTGCCAGCAGGTGGGGGGGCACAGATACGCAGTATTTT
CDR3: CASRWGGTDTQYF

D: TRBD1
length: 16
J: TRBJ1-1
V: TRBV18
size: .
DNA: TGTGCCAGCTCACAGTCTGGGACAGAATCTAACACTGAAGCTTTCTTT
CDR3: CASSQSGTESNTEAFF

D: .
length: 13
J: TRBJ1-1
V: TRBV7-2
size: .
DNA: TGTGCCAGCAGCTTAAATCCAGGGTCTGAAGCTTTCTTT
CDR3: CASSLNPGSEAFF

D: .
length: 14
J: TRBJ1-1
V: TRBV28
size: .
DNA: TGTGCCAGCAGTTCCTTCCGGGAGAACACTGAAGCTTTCTTT
CDR3: CASSSFRENTEAFF

D: TRBD1
length: 12
J: TRBJ1-2
V: TRBV2
size: .
DNA: TGTGCCGGCGACAGGGAGGGCTATGGCTACACCTTC
CDR3: CAGDREGYGYTF

D: TRBD1
length: 12
J: TRBJ1-2
V: TRBV29-1
size: .
DNA: TGCAGCGTGGGACAGGGCTCCGAAGGCTACACCTTC
CDR3: CSVGQGSEGYTF

D: .
length: 14
J: TRBJ2-1
V: TRBV9
size: few
DNA: TGTGCCAGCAGCCCCGTACTAGTCCACAATGAGCAGTTCTTC
CDR3: CASSPVLVHNEQFF

D: .
length: 14
J: TRBJ2-5
V: TRBV18
size: .
DNA: TGTGCCAGCTCACCTCCAGAGACCCAAGAGACCCAGTACTTC
CDR3: CASSPPETQETQYF

D: .
length: 12
J: TRBJ1-1
V: TRBV29-1
size: .
DNA: TGCAGCGTGGGACACCTGAGCACTGAAGCTTTCTTT
CDR3: CSVGHLSTEAFF

D: .
length: 13
J: TRBJ2-7
V: TRBV28
size: .
DNA: TGTGCCAGCAGTTTAGCAGGGGAGGACGAGCAGTACTTC
CDR3: CASSLAGEDEQYF

D: .
length: 15
J: TRBJ2-7
V: TRBV28
size: .
DNA: TGTGCCAGCAGTTTACTACCCCCCCAGGGTGGGGAGCAGTACTTC
CDR3: CASSLLPPQGGEQYF

D: .
length: 16
J: TRBJ2-3
V: TRBV7-9
size: .
DNA: TGTGCCAGCAGCTTAGGTCGGGGAGGAAACACAGATACGCAGTATTTT
CDR3: CASSLGRGGNTDTQYF